The 27 T cell receptor beta chains in this list originate from one sample, sequenced in a study of blood T cell repertoires in COVID-19. The repertoire was sequenced with immunoSEQ multiplex PCR; TCRdb's copy has only in-frame clones and lacks some. Seen here are about 67,000 clones, 79% observed once, and the top ten hold roughly 6.3%. The sequenced material came from peripheral blood. The source of these receptors is a woman aged 60-75 years with acute or convalescent COVID-19.

V usage is TRBV24-1 and J usage is TRBJ2-3; 9 bases line up with TRBD1. The CDR3 runs to 16 residues. Germline trimming cut 6 bases from V and 5 bases from J; bases unmatched to any gene: 11. From germline, CDR1 is KGHDR and CDR2 SFDVKD. The CDR3 nucleotides are TGTGCCACCAGTCATCCGGGACAGGGATTTGAAGATACGCAGTATTTT. Translated: CATSHPGQGFEDTQYF.

In its sample, this clone was seen once. The CDR3 coding sequence is TGTGCCATAGCCCCCTCCCAAGACTATGGCTACACCTTC. This gives the protein CAIAPSQDYGYTF. This sequence joins TRBV10-3 and TRBJ1-2; no definite D call. CDR1 is ENHRY, CDR2 SYGVKD, per germline. Trimming removed 9 bases at V and 3 bases at J, with 14 bases between. CDR3 length: 13 amino acids.

This clone appeared once. This rearrangement joins TRBV30 to TRBJ1-2; D uncertain. Germline V CDR1 and CDR2: GTSNPN, SVGIG (reference sequence). This CDR3 spans 12 amino acids. V was pared by 4 bases and J by 4 bases, with 10 bases between. The DNA for the CDR3 is TGTGCCTGGACTGGCGGAATCTATGGCTACACCTTC. Translating gives CAWTGGIYGYTF.

The V and J genes are TRBV12-3 or TRBV12-4 and TRBJ2-7, with TRBD1 matching over 7 bases. J lost 1 base, V lost 4 bases, and 1 base had no gene match. The CDR3 is 13 residues long. The CDR3 nucleotides are TGTGCCAGCAGTTGGGGACAGTCCTACGAGCAGTACTTC. Translation gives CASSWGQSYEQYF.

This sequence joins TRBV5-6 and TRBJ1-5, with TRBD1 matching over 9 bases. This CDR3 has 15 residues. After removal of 4 bases from V and 3 bases from J, the junction contained 5 bases not matched to a gene. CDR1 SGHDT and CDR2 YYEEEE come from the germline V gene. CDR3 amino acids: CASSPGQGFNQPQHF. In nucleotides, the CDR3 is TGTGCCAGCAGCCCGGGACAGGGATTCAATCAGCCCCAGCATTTT.

J is TRBJ1-5 and V is TRBV5-1; perhaps TRBD1 as D (5 bases). V lost 3 bases to trimming and J lost 6 bases, with 16 bases between them. This CDR3 is 15 amino acids long. Per germline, CDR1 SGHRS and CDR2 YFSETQ. This CDR3 reads CASSSSPGELQPQHF. CDR3 nucleotide sequence: TGCGCCAGCAGCTCGTCTCCGGGGGAACTTCAGCCCCAGCATTTT.

The V call is TRBV28, the J call TRBJ1-2; TRBD1 agrees at 8 bases. The CDR3 consists of 13 residues. Trimming at V came to 2 bases and at J to 7 bases, leaving 3 bases not matched to a gene. CDR1 MDHEN and CDR2 SYDVKM come from the germline V gene. The CDR3 bases are TGTGCCAGCAGTTTAACGGACAGGGCTGGCTACACCTTC. Translation gives CASSLTDRAGYTF.

V and J are TRBV12-3 or TRBV12-4 and TRBJ2-3; D may be TRBD2 (5 bases). This CDR3 comprises 13 residues. V was shortened by 6 bases and J by 4 bases, with 11 bases between the two germline ends. The CDR3 reads CASSPRGSDTQYF. CDR3 DNA: TGTGCCAGCAGCCCACGGGGTTCAGATACGCAGTATTTT.

This sequence joins TRBV29-1 and TRBJ2-1, with TRBD2 as a possible D gene (7 bases). Germline lookup yields CDR1 SQVTM and CDR2 ANQGSEA. There are 16 residues in the CDR3. The V gene lost 6 bases and the J gene lost 2 bases, with 20 bases spanning the gap. CDR3 in amino acids: CSVTARGPGAYNEQFF. The CDR3 DNA follows: TGCAGCGTGACTGCGCGGGGGCCGGGCGCCTACAATGAGCAGTTCTTC.

The chain couples TRBV5-4 to TRBJ2-3; D not resolved. The CDR3 spans 13 residues. V lost 2 bases, J lost 6 bases, and 10 bases lay in between. Germline V gives CDR1 SGHNT, CDR2 YYREEE (reference sequence). The CDR3 DNA is TGTGCCAGCAGCTTAACGCGCGCGGATACGCAGTATTTT. This gives the protein CASSLTRADTQYF.

The V and J genes are TRBV10-3 and TRBJ1-1, with 7 positions matching TRBD1. There are 13 residues in the CDR3. Looked up from germline, CDR1 is ENHRY and CDR2 is SYGVKD. J gave up 0 bases and V 6 bases, and 1 base lay outside the gene matches. As DNA, the CDR3 is TGTGCCATCAGCGGGACAGTGAACACTGAAGCTTTCTTT. Amino acid sequence: CAISGTVNTEAFF.

This CDR3 is CASSFTGANYGYTF. Here the CDR3 DNA reads TGTGCCAGCAGCTTCACAGGGGCAAACTATGGCTACACCTTC. The rearrangement links TRBV7-2 to TRBJ1-2; 7 bases map to TRBD1. The ends lost 3 bases at V and 2 bases at J; junction bases unmatched: 3. This CDR3 region has 14 residues. Germline V gene sequence: CDR1 SGHTA, CDR2 FQGNSA. The full variable domain, rest sourced from reference TRBV7-2 and TRBJ1-2, is GAGVSQSPSNKVTEKGKDVELRCDPISGHTALYWYRQSLGQGLEFLIYFQGNSAPDKSGLPSDRFSAERTGGSVSTLTIQRTQQEDSAVYLCASSFTGANYGYTFGSGTRLTVV.

The genes are TRBV6-6 and TRBJ1-2; D is ambiguous. The CDR3 is 13 amino acids. V gave up 7 bases and J gave up 6 bases, with 15 bases separating them. The germline V gene encodes CDR1 MNHNY and CDR2 SVGAGI (reference sequence). The CDR3 reads CASTSPGVNGYTF. Here the CDR3 DNA reads TGTGCCAGCACCTCACCCGGGGTGAATGGCTACACCTTC.

In this sample, this clone turned up once. The rearrangement uses TRBV19 and TRBJ2-3; tentative D call: TRBD1 (7 bases). The CDR3 has 17 residues. Germline V CDR1 and CDR2: LNHDA, SQIVND (reference sequence). The ends were cut back, 5 bases at V and 4 bases at J, with 22 bases in the middle. This CDR3 is CASSPSGRGGGPDTQYF. CDR3 DNA sequence: TGTGCCAGTAGTCCGAGCGGTCGCGGAGGGGGCCCAGATACGCAGTATTTT.

There are a few counts of this clone. The chain combines TRBV5-6 with TRBJ1-1; D ambiguous. The CDR3 has 15 amino acids. CDR1 is SGHDT and CDR2 is YYEEEE in the germline V gene. V lost 1 base and J 3 bases, leaving 13 bases between the germline ends. The CDR3 loop is CASSLTGIEDTEAFF. The CDR3 nucleotides read TGTGCCAGCAGCTTGACCGGGATTGAGGACACTGAAGCTTTCTTT.

The chain recombines TRBV19 with TRBJ1-2; 7 bases agree with TRBD1. The CDR3 loop spans 16 amino acids. The germline CDR1 and CDR2 sequences are LNHDA and SQIVND (reference sequence). The V gene end was trimmed by 5 bases and the J gene end by 1 base; junction bases not matched to a gene: 10. The CDR3 is CASSPLGQEHNYGYTF. The CDR3 DNA is TGTGCCAGTAGTCCTCTCGGACAGGAGCATAACTATGGCTACACCTTC. Filled out from reference TRBV19 and TRBJ1-2, the complete variable domain reads DGGITQSPKYLFRKEGQNVTLSCEQNLNHDAMYWYRQDPGQGLRLIYYSQIVNDFQKGDIAEGYSVSREKKESFPLTVTSAQKNPTAFYLCASSPLGQEHNYGYTFGSGTRLTVV.

The chain joins TRBV19 to TRBJ2-2, with D perhaps matching TRBD1 (6 bases). The CDR3 consists of 15 residues. Germline assignment: CDR1 LNHDA and CDR2 SQIVND (reference sequence). Trimming left V 1 base short and J 7 bases short, with 13 bases between. The CDR3 sequence is CASSIVLTGNGELFF. The DNA of the CDR3 is TGTGCCAGTAGTATAGTCCTAACAGGGAACGGGGAGCTGTTTTTT.

The genes are TRBV5-8 and TRBJ1-2, with 7 positions matching TRBD1. The CDR3 sequence is 12 residues long. Germline CDR1 reads SGHTS; CDR2 reads YDEGEE. With V trimmed by 5 bases and J by 6 bases, 4 bases remained unmatched. The CDR3 DNA sequence: TGTGCCAGCAGTTGGGACAGTCATGGCTACACCTTC. This gives the protein CASSWDSHGYTF.

This clone turned up a few times. The chain recombines TRBV11-2 with TRBJ2-7; 11 nucleotides agree with TRBD2. Germline V gene data show CDR1 as SGHAT and CDR2 as FQNNGV. The CDR3 runs to 15 residues. V trimming: 4 bases; J trimming: 3 bases; junction bases outside the gene matches: 5. For the CDR3, the DNA is TGTGCCAGCAGCTCGGGACTAGCGGACTTCTACGAGCAGTACTTC. It translates to CASSSGLADFYEQYF.

This clone was seen once. This rearrangement joins TRBV18 to TRBJ1-5, with a weak D call TRBD1 (6 bases). There are 18 residues in the CDR3. Between the trimmed V and J ends, which lost 3 bases and 0 bases, there was a span of 18 bases. In germline, CDR1 is KGHSH, CDR2 LQKENI. CDR3 protein: CASSPLGGGGYSNQPQHF. The CDR3 DNA reads as TGTGCCAGCTCACCTTTAGGGGGTGGGGGATATAGCAATCAGCCCCAGCATTTT.

V gene TRBV27 combines with J gene TRBJ1-6, with unresolved D. Trimming removed 6 bases at V and 0 bases at J, with 15 bases between. Per the germline V gene, CDR1 is MNHEY and CDR2 is SMNVEV (reference sequence). The CDR3 spans 17 residues. CDR3 sequence (DNA): TGTGCCAGCAGCTTGGCCGTAGGGAGCTCCTATAATTCACCCCTCCACTTT. Translating it yields CASSLAVGSSYNSPLHF.

This clone has only one observation. J is TRBJ2-5 and V is TRBV7-3, with 9 bases matching TRBD2. V lost 5 bases to trimming and J lost 2 bases; unmatched junction nucleotides: 6. Germline CDR1 is SGHTA and CDR2 is FQGTGA. This CDR3 spans 15 amino acids. The CDR3 sequence is CASSRSGGIQETQYF. The DNA for the CDR3 is TGTGCCAGCAGCCGCAGCGGGGGGATACAAGAGACCCAGTACTTC.

The chain joins TRBV19 to TRBJ1-4; maybe TRBD1 (6 bases). CDR3 length equals 15 residues. The V and J ends lost 2 bases and 3 bases respectively, with 10 bases between them. Germline CDR1 is LNHDA and CDR2 is SQIVND (reference sequence). CDR3 protein: CASSIQGIPNEKLFF. CDR3 DNA: TGTGCCAGTAGTATACAGGGGATTCCTAATGAAAAACTGTTTTTT.

The chain links TRBV6-5 to TRBJ1-1; possible D gene TRBD1, 5 bases. The CDR3 loop spans 13 amino acids. Germline CDR1 reads MNHEY; CDR2 reads SVGAGI. The V end was cut by 0 bases, the J end by 6 bases, with 8 bases between. CDR3 DNA sequence: TGTGCCAGCAGTTACTCGGGACTTTCTGAAGCTTTCTTT. As protein: CASSYSGLSEAFF.

The chain uses TRBV2 and TRBJ1-4, with D perhaps TRBD1 (6 bases). The CDR3 runs 15 residues. V was clipped by 6 bases and J by 0 bases, with 11 bases between them. Germline values: CDR1 SNHLY, CDR2 FYNNEI. The CDR3, as DNA: TGTGCCAGCAGCTCCACAGGGACAACTAATGAAAAACTGTTTTTT. It specifies CASSSTGTTNEKLFF.

This clone was seen more than once but under ten times. The rearrangement joins TRBV18 to TRBJ2-3; no reliable D call. Germline CDR1 is KGHSH and CDR2 is LQKENI. The CDR3 is made up of 14 amino acids. Trimming took off 0 bases at V and 0 bases at J, with 4 bases between the two ends. For the CDR3, the DNA is TGTGCCAGCTCACCACCGACTAGCACAGATACGCAGTATTTT. Translation: CASSPPTSTDTQYF.

Here the CDR3 reads CASSVEGGSTNEKLFF. The DNA of the CDR3 is TGTGCCAGCAGCGTAGAAGGGGGCTCAACTAATGAAAAACTGTTTTTT. The J gene is TRBJ1-4, the V gene TRBV9; 7 bases agree with TRBD1. V gave up 0 bases and J gave up 0 bases; unmatched junction bases: 2. The CDR3 consists of 16 residues. CDR1 is SGDLS, CDR2 YYNGEE, per germline.